This T cell receptor beta chain was captured by sequencing in a study of cytomegalovirus exposure and HLA in healthy donors. Study results and limitations: Later analysis showed most CMV-associated TCR beta chains appearing HLA-restricted.

PCR employed 60 Vbeta and 13 Jbeta primers. Here immunoSEQ multiplex PCR was the method, and the copy in TCRdb shows in-frame clones only, minus some. This table has roughly 150,000 clones, around 75% appearing once. A remark on this clone: The antigen is not known.

With V trimmed by 3 bases and J by 1 base, 7 bases remained unmatched. The CDR3 runs to 16 residues. In germline, CDR1 is MDHEN, CDR2 SYDVKM. The rearrangement joins TRBV28 to TRBJ2-7; 9 bases are shared with TRBD1. The clonotype comes from a man between 18 and 29 years old in good health and CMV-seropositive. The sequencing sample was made of PBMCs. CDR3: CASSFYAGQGSYEQYF. The DNA of the CDR3 is TGTGCCAGCAGTTTTTACGCTGGACAGGGGTCCTACGAGCAGTACTTC.